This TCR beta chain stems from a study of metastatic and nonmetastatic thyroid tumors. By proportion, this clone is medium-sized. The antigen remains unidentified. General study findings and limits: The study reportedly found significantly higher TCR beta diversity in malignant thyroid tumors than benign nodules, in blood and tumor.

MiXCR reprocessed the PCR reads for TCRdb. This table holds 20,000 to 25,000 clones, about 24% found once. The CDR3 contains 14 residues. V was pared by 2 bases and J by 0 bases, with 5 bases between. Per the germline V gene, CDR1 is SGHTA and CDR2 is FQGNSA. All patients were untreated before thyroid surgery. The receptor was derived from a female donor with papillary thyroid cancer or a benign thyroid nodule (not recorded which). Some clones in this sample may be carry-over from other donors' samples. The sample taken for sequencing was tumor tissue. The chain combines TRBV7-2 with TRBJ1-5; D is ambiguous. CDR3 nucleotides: TGTGCCAGCAGCTTACGGGATAGCAATCAGCCCCAGCATTTT. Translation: CASSLRDSNQPQHF. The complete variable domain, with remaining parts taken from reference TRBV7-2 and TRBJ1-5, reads GAGVSQSPSNKVTEKGKDVELRCDPISGHTALYWYRQSLGQGLEFLIYFQGNSAPDKSGLPSDRFSAERTGGSVSTLTIQRTQQEDSAVYLCASSLRDSNQPQHFGDGTRLSIL.